This TCR beta chain was observed in a study of blood T cell repertoires in COVID-19. Generated by immunoSEQ multiplex PCR, the TCRdb table keeps only in-frame clones and is missing some. Among roughly 100,000 clones, roughly 90% were seen once, and the ten largest hold 6.2%. Germline V CDR1 and CDR2: SQVTM, ANQGSEA. Germline trimming cut 7 bases from V and 3 bases from J; bases unmatched to any gene: 6. The CDR3 totals 12 residues. This TCR was recovered from a human donor in a cohort sampled during active COVID-19. The material sequenced was peripheral blood. The rearrangement joins TRBV29-1 to TRBJ2-7; 7 positions agree with TRBD1. The CDR3 bases are TGCAGCGGTGGACAGGCCCTCTACGAGCAGTACTTC. Amino acids: CSGGQALYEQYF.